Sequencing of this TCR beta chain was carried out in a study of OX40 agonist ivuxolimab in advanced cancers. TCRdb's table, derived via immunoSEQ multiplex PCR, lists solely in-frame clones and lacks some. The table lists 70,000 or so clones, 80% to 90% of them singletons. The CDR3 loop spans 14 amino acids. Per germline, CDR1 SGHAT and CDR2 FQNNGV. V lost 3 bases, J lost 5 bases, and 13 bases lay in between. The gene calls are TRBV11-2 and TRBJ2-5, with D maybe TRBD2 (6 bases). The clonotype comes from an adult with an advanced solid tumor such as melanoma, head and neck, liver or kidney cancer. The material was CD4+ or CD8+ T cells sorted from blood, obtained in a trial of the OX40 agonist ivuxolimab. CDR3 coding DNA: TGTGCCAGCAGCTTTGCGGGGCCCAGGGAGACCCAGTACTTC. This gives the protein CASSFAGPRETQYF.